This TCR beta chain is drawn from a study of shared clonotypes between healthy human individuals. Regarding the study as a whole: Estimated richness was generally greater in naive than memory subsets. Incomplete sequencing of sorted subsets was indicated by rarefaction despite large depth.

Healthy adults negative for HIV, lacking recent acute infections or vaccinations, served as donors. All the donors were Caucasian adults who lived in Nashville, Tennessee. Method: immunoSEQ multiplex PCR; TCRdb's copy keeps in-frame clones and lacks some. This sample has 700,000 or so clones, with around 72% found just once. About this clone itself: As yet, its antigen is unknown.

The CDR3 loop spans 12 amino acids. V shed 8 bases and J shed 6 bases, with 14 bases lying between them. Germline V gives CDR1 MNHEY, CDR2 SMNVEV (reference sequence). The clonotype comes from a woman aged 25 to 45 in good health. V gene TRBV27 combines with J gene TRBJ2-7; possible D gene TRBD2, 6 bases. The sequenced sample consisted of memory CD4+ T cells sorted from blood. The subset was: CD45RA-negative fraction. The CDR3 nucleotides read TGTGCCAGCCGAGGGACTTTTGGCGAGCAGTACTTC. The encoded protein is CASRGTFGEQYF.